These T cell receptor beta chains were read from a single sample in a study of memory CD4+ T cells and cytomegalovirus serostatus. Only in-frame clones appear in the TCRdb table, and some are missing; sequencing was by immunoSEQ multiplex PCR. The profile covers over 40,000 clones, with around 76% appearing a single time and approximately 1.2% taken by the ten largest. Sequencing used memory CD4+ T cells from blood. All receptors come from an adult in good health and CMV-seropositive. CDR3s include the opening cysteine and the closing phenylalanine or tryptophan. A D gene is named only where the DNA matches it firmly. Clone size is not always given. Where it is, it says once, few, many or a class for expanded clones.

-	TRBV18	TRBD2	TRBJ2-3	TGTGCCAGCTCACCCGGGACTAGCGGGGGCGGTGCAGATACGCAGTATTTT	CASSPGTSGGGADTQYF
-	TRBV6-5	TRBD1	TRBJ1-1	TGTGCCAGCAGTTACTCGAGGACAGGGCACGAAGCTTTCTTT	CASSYSRTGHEAFF
-	TRBV4-1	TRBD1	TRBJ2-7	TGCGCCAGCAGCCAAGATCTGTGGGACGGGACAGGCGCCTACGAGCAGTACTTC	CASSQDLWDGTGAYEQYF
once	TRBV19	-	TRBJ1-6	TGTGCCAGTAGTATAGGTCAGGGAGGTTCACCCCTCCACTTT	CASSIGQGGSPLHF
-	TRBV7-7	-	TRBJ1-4	TGTGCTAGCAGCTTAGGTGTTGCAACTAATGAAAAACTGTTTTTT	CASSLGVATNEKLFF
-	TRBV28	-	TRBJ2-7	TGTGCCAGCAGTTCCGTGCTAAACAGGGTTGCCTACGAGCAGTACTTC	CASSSVLNRVAYEQYF
-	TRBV6-6	-	TRBJ2-7	TGTGCCAGCAGCCCGGTAGGGGGGCGCGTGTACGAGCAGTACTTC	CASSPVGGRVYEQYF
-	TRBV29-1	-	TRBJ2-2	TGCAGCGTCCTTGGCCCGAACACCGGGGAGCTGTTTTTT	CSVLGPNTGELFF
-	TRBV5-1	TRBD1	TRBJ2-3	TGCGCCAGCAGCCCGGGGACAGGACAAGATACGCAGTATTTT	CASSPGTGQDTQYF
-	TRBV5-1	-	TRBJ2-7	TGCGCCAGCAACCCTTCAGGCGTGAAGGACTACGAGCAGTACTTC	CASNPSGVKDYEQYF
-	TRBV29-1	-	TRBJ1-2	TGCAGCGTTGATAGGGTTACTAACTATGGCTACACCTTC	CSVDRVTNYGYTF
-	TRBV19	TRBD1	TRBJ1-2	TGTGCCAGTAGTATAACAGGGGGCGCGGACTATGGCTACACCTTC	CASSITGGADYGYTF
-	TRBV28	TRBD1	TRBJ1-4	TGTGCCAGCAGAGAGACAGGGCAAGAAAAACTGTTTTTT	CASRETGQEKLFF
-	TRBV7-8	-	TRBJ2-5	TGTGCCAGCAGCCCCTCGGGGGCTACCGAGACCCAGTACTTC	CASSPSGATETQYF
-	TRBV15	TRBD1	TRBJ1-2	TGTGCCACCAGCAGAGAGGGGGTACAGGGGGCGGATGGCTACACCTTC	CATSREGVQGADGYTF
-	TRBV25-1	-	TRBJ1-5	TGTGCCAGCAGTGAAACAGGTACCAGGGGCAATCAGCCCCAGCATTTT	CASSETGTRGNQPQHF
-	TRBV5-1	TRBD1	TRBJ2-5	TGCGCCAGCAGCTGGACCCTGACAGGGGGCGCGGAGACCCAGTACTTC	CASSWTLTGGAETQYF
-	TRBV7-4	-	TRBJ1-6	TGTGCCAGCATCGCTTATATAGGCTTTCGACAGAAATATAATTCACCCCTCCACTTT	CASIAYIGFRQKYNSPLHF
medium-sized	TRBV13	TRBD1	TRBJ1-6	TGTGCCAGCAGCTCGGGACAGGGTGGCTCCTATAATTCACCCCTCCACTTT	CASSSGQGGSYNSPLHF
-	TRBV10-3	-	TRBJ2-1	TGTGCCATCAGCCCTGGGGGCAATGAGCAGTTCTTC	CAISPGGNEQFF
-	TRBV14	TRBD1	TRBJ1-4	TGTGCCAGCAGCCAAGATTGGGATGGACAGGGTAATGAAAAACTGTTTTTT	CASSQDWDGQGNEKLFF
few	TRBV5-6	-	TRBJ1-6	TGTGCCAGCAGCTTCTGGCTAACCGGCTCCTATAATTCACCCCTCCACTTT	CASSFWLTGSYNSPLHF
-	TRBV29-1	TRBD2	TRBJ2-3	TGCAGCGTTCGACTAGCGGGGTTCACAGATACGCAGTATTTT	CSVRLAGFTDTQYF
-	TRBV6-6	-	TRBJ2-2	TGTGCCACAATCTCCGGGACAAACACCGGGGAGCTGTTTTTT	CATISGTNTGELFF
-	TRBV5-6	TRBD1	TRBJ1-2	TGTGCCAGCAGACCGGGACAGAGAAGGTATGGCTACACCTTC	CASRPGQRRYGYTF
once	TRBV7-2	TRBD1	TRBJ2-5	TGTGCCAGCAGCTCCCGACAGGGGGCAGGGGAGACCCAGTACTTC	CASSSRQGAGETQYF
-	TRBV5-6	-	TRBJ2-5	TGTGCCAGCAGCCAGGAGGTTCAAGAGACCCAGTACTTC	CASSQEVQETQYF
-	TRBV10-2	-	TRBJ2-7	TGCGCCAGCAGTGAGTCGTTAGGCAGGGGAGGCGAGCAGTACTTC	CASSESLGRGGEQYF
-	TRBV2	TRBD2	TRBJ2-2	TGTGCCAGCAGGGCGACTAGCGGGGGGTCAGGGGAGCTGTTTTTT	CASRATSGGSGELFF
-	TRBV7-2	-	TRBJ1-6	TGTGCCAGCAGCTTCTTTAATTCACCCCTCCACTTT	CASSFFNSPLHF
-	TRBV11-1	TRBD1	TRBJ1-1	TGTGCCAGCAGCTTTACAGGGGGGAACACTGAAGCTTTCTTT	CASSFTGGNTEAFF
few	TRBV6-6	-	TRBJ1-1	TGTGCCAGCAGTTTGGTCCAGGGCCCTGAAGCTTTCTTT	CASSLVQGPEAFF
few	TRBV18	TRBD1	TRBJ2-7	TGTGCCAGCTCACCTTTGGACAGGGATTCCTACGAGCAGTACTTC	CASSPLDRDSYEQYF
-	TRBV2	-	TRBJ1-4	TGTGCCAGCGAAGGCGGCCGTAATGAAAAACTGTTTTTT	CASEGGRNEKLFF